These 25 T cell receptor beta chains share one sample of origin, sequenced in a study of radiation and T cells in renal cell carcinoma. Assay used: immunoSEQ multiplex PCR; TCRdb lists only in-frame clones, some missing. The sample shows over 60,000 clones, about 86% of them seen only once. Time point noted: blood 2 weeks post-SBRT. This sample's treatment: 15 Gy SBRT to primary tumor, nephrectomy 4 weeks later. Material: blood, obtained from a patient whose treatment included radiotherapy and nephrectomy. These receptors came from a woman between 45 and 60 years old with renal cell carcinoma.

The chain couples TRBV13 to TRBJ2-5; no clear D gene. This CDR3 has 14 residues. V was trimmed by 2 bases and J by 3 bases, leaving 10 bases between them. Germline CDR1 is PRHDT and CDR2 is FYEKMQ (reference sequence). The CDR3 DNA follows: TGTGCCAGCAGCTTAAAAGGCACTAAAGAGACCCAGTACTTC. Amino acids: CASSLKGTKETQYF.

The chain employs TRBV10-1 and TRBJ1-1; TRBD1 is a possible D gene (6 bases). The ends were cut back, 5 bases at V and 4 bases at J, with 17 bases in the middle. CDR1 WNHNN and CDR2 SYGVQD come from the germline V gene (reference sequence). The CDR3 runs to 15 residues. The CDR3 DNA reads as TGCGCCAGCAGTCCTCGTACAGGGAGCGTCACTGAAGCTTTCTTT. Translating it yields CASSPRTGSVTEAFF.

The J gene is TRBJ2-5, the V gene TRBV4-1, with TRBD2 as a possible D gene (5 bases). Germline V gene data show CDR1 as MGHRA and CDR2 as YSYEKL. This CDR3 is 17 amino acids long. V lost 0 bases and J lost 7, with 21 bases in between. Here the CDR3 reads CASSQEVQSGPRGTQYF. CDR3 DNA: TGCGCCAGCAGCCAAGAAGTTCAATCCGGGCCTCGGGGGACCCAGTACTTC.

V and J are TRBV19 and TRBJ1-5; D remains unclear. Trimming took off 4 bases at V and 1 base at J, with 11 bases between the two ends. The CDR3 spans 15 residues. Germline CDR1 reads LNHDA; CDR2 reads SQIVND (reference sequence). CDR3 region: CASSRGAGSNQPQHF. In nucleotides, the CDR3 is TGTGCCAGTAGTAGGGGTGCGGGGAGCAATCAGCCCCAGCATTTT.

Concerning this clone itself: The identical CDR3 is also encoded by other nucleotide sequences in the sample. This chain links TRBV27 with TRBJ2-7; 8 bases line up with TRBD1. Germline CDR1 is MNHEY and CDR2 is SMNVEV (reference sequence). The CDR3 is 14 residues long. After removal of 3 bases from V and 5 bases from J, the junction contained 6 bases not matched to a gene. CDR3 residues: CASSLGSGGHEQYF. The DNA of the CDR3 is TGTGCCAGCAGTTTGGGGTCAGGGGGCCACGAGCAGTACTTC.

The CDR3 DNA is TGTGCCAGCAGTTACTTAAGACAGGGGGAAAACTATGGCTACACCTTC. Encoded protein: CASSYLRQGENYGYTF. The chain recombines TRBV6-6 with TRBJ1-2, with 9 bases aligning to TRBD1. Per the germline V gene, CDR1 is MNHNY and CDR2 is SVGAGI (reference sequence). The trim removed 1 base at V and 2 bases at J, leaving 5 bases unmatched. The CDR3 spans 16 residues.

The chain's CDR3 is CASSQEREANQPQHF. CDR3 nucleotides: TGCGCCAGCAGCCAGGAAAGGGAGGCAAATCAGCCCCAGCATTTT. The chain couples TRBV4-3 to TRBJ1-5; D gene unclear. CDR3 length equals 15 residues. Germline CDR1 reads LGHNA; CDR2 reads YSLEER. Deletions cut 3 bases from V and 4 bases from J, with 13 bases between.

The rearrangement links TRBV19 to TRBJ2-1; 11 bases match TRBD2. The CDR3 covers 15 residues. V was clipped by 6 bases and J by 10 bases; unmatched bases: 11. Germline V gene data show CDR1 as LNHDA and CDR2 as SQIVND (reference sequence). CDR3 DNA: TGTGCCAGTAGCCAAGGACTAGCGGGTTCGCGGGAGCAGTTCTTC. The encoded protein is CASSQGLAGSREQFF.

CDR3 protein: CSVVAGTYEQYF. The CDR3 coding sequence is TGCAGCGTTGTAGCCGGAACCTACGAGCAGTACTTC. The V call is TRBV29-1, the J call TRBJ2-7, with D unclear. CDR3 length: 12 amino acids. Germline V gene lookup returns CDR1 SQVTM and CDR2 ANQGSEA. Trimming cost V 4 bases and J 2 bases, with 9 bases left between them.

The rearrangement joins TRBV28 to TRBJ2-7; the match to TRBD1 covers 7 bases. The CDR3 loop spans 13 amino acids. The J segment lost 0 bases and the V segment lost 8 bases, leaving 4 bases of the junction unmatched. Germline V gives CDR1 MDHEN, CDR2 SYDVKM. The CDR3 spells CASDSGGSYEQYF. DNA of the CDR3: TGTGCCAGCGATTCAGGGGGCTCCTACGAGCAGTACTTC.

In this sample, this clone turned up once. This sequence joins TRBV7-2 and TRBJ2-2; TRBD1 matches 8 bases. The trim removed 5 bases at V and 3 bases at J, leaving 5 bases unmatched. The CDR3 totals 15 residues. Germline-derived CDR1 and CDR2 are SGHTA and FQGNSA. In DNA form, the CDR3 reads TGTGCCAGCAGCCACGCGACAGGGGACACCGGGGAGCTGTTTTTT. Encoded protein: CASSHATGDTGELFF. The entire variable domain, with the rest obtained from reference TRBV7-2 and TRBJ2-2, is as follows: GAGVSQSPSNKVTEKGKDVELRCDPISGHTALYWYRQSLGQGLEFLIYFQGNSAPDKSGLPSDRFSAERTGGSVSTLTIQRTQQEDSAVYLCASSHATGDTGELFFGEGSRLTVL.

This clone was counted once. This rearrangement joins TRBV2 to TRBJ1-4, with TRBD1 matching over 7 bases. Germline V gives CDR1 SNHLY, CDR2 FYNNEI. CDR3 size: 15 residues. V was pared by 7 bases and J by 0 bases, with 5 bases of the junction left unmatched. CDR3 sequence: CASTRQGATNEKLFF. The CDR3, as DNA: TGTGCCAGCACCAGACAGGGAGCAACTAATGAAAAACTGTTTTTT.

This clone was seen a single time. The V and J genes are TRBV5-1 and TRBJ1-4; 8 bases match TRBD1. The V gene's germline CDR1 is SGHRS and CDR2 YFSETQ. CDR3 length: 16 residues. Trimming took 2 bases from V and 4 from J; bases not matched to a gene: 7. The CDR3 DNA is TGCGCCAGCAGCTTCTACCGACAGGGGTATAATGAAAAACTGTTTTTT. This encodes CASSFYRQGYNEKLFF.

The rearrangement links TRBV5-4 to TRBJ2-5; D remains unclear. The CDR3 contains 12 residues. V lost 4 bases and J 0 bases, leaving 4 bases between the germline ends. Germline assignment: CDR1 SGHNT and CDR2 YYREEE (reference sequence). Here the CDR3 reads CASSRHQETQYF. The DNA for the CDR3 is TGTGCCAGCAGCCGGCACCAAGAGACCCAGTACTTC.

The sample holds a few counts of this clone. V usage is TRBV9 and J usage is TRBJ2-2, with 7 bases lining up with TRBD2. This CDR3 is built from 16 residues. Germline V gives CDR1 SGDLS, CDR2 YYNGEE. The ends lost 3 bases at V and 5 bases at J; junction bases unmatched: 10. The CDR3 DNA is TGTGCCAGCAGCGCGAGTCAGGGACTACGGACCGGGGAGCTGTTTTTT. Its translation: CASSASQGLRTGELFF.

The chain is built from TRBV28 and TRBJ1-3; D unresolved. The CDR3 is 13 amino acids. Trimming cost V 2 bases and J 7 bases, with 9 bases left between them. Looked up from germline, CDR1 is MDHEN and CDR2 is SYDVKM. DNA for the CDR3: TGTGCCAGCAGTTTACGCGGGTGGAACACCATATATTTT. Protein: CASSLRGWNTIYF.

This sequence joins TRBV5-6 and TRBJ2-2, with 12 positions matching TRBD1. The CDR3 is 15 residues long. The germline V gene has CDR1 SGHDT and CDR2 YYEEEE. The V and J ends lost 3 bases and 7 bases, in that order; junction bases with no gene match: 4. CDR3 amino acids: CASSSGTGGVGELFF. The DNA of the CDR3 is TGTGCCAGCAGCTCAGGGACAGGGGGCGTCGGGGAGCTGTTTTTT.

The gene calls are TRBV6-1 and TRBJ1-2, with D uncertain. Trimming shortened V by 3 bases and J by 10 bases, and 9 bases separated the two germline ends. The germline CDR1 and CDR2 sequences are MNHNS and SASEGT. The CDR3 runs to 11 residues. The CDR3 region is CASSDGGDYTF. In DNA form, the CDR3 reads TGTGCCAGCAGTGACGGCGGGGACTACACCTTC.

The chain is built from TRBV25-1 and TRBJ1-2; D not certain. The ends were cut back, 2 bases at V and 2 bases at J, with 15 bases in the middle. This CDR3 has 16 amino acids. Germline values: CDR1 MGHDK, CDR2 SYGVNS. CDR3 nucleotides: TGTGCCAGCAGTGAAACCCGTTTCGCTACGAACTATGGCTACACCTTC. Protein: CASSETRFATNYGYTF.

This chain connects TRBV27 to TRBJ2-5, with D unresolved. In germline, CDR1 is MNHEY, CDR2 SMNVEV (reference sequence). V was trimmed by 3 bases and J by 0 bases, leaving 11 bases between them. The CDR3 sequence is 15 residues long. The CDR3 coding sequence is TGTGCCAGCAGTTTCGCAGTTGCGTACCAAGAGACCCAGTACTTC. Residues: CASSFAVAYQETQYF.

The chain carries TRBV10-3 and TRBJ2-3; 8 bases are a match to TRBD2. CDR3 length: 16 residues. Germline V gene lookup returns CDR1 ENHRY and CDR2 SYGVKD. The junction had 11 bases not matched to a gene; V was cut back by 8 bases and J by 1 base. CDR3 residues: CAIGDPSTSGTDTQYF. The CDR3 nucleotides are TGTGCCATCGGAGACCCCTCGACTAGCGGCACAGATACGCAGTATTTT.

The table lists this clone with a few counts. The chain couples TRBV29-1 to TRBJ1-5; 7 positions agree with TRBD1. Trimming at V came to 7 bases and at J to 1 base, leaving 7 bases not matched to a gene. The CDR3 is made up of 14 amino acids. The V gene's germline CDR1 is SQVTM and CDR2 ANQGSEA. CDR3 amino acids: CSARDSWSNQPQHF. CDR3 nucleotides: TGCAGCGCCCGGGACAGTTGGAGCAATCAGCCCCAGCATTTT.

The V gene is TRBV18, the J gene TRBJ1-1, with D possibly being TRBD1 (6 bases). The V end lost 1 base, the J end lost 3 bases, and 18 bases lay between the germline ends. The CDR3 has 17 residues. Germline V gene data show CDR1 as KGHSH and CDR2 as LQKENI. The CDR3 region is CASSPQAGVASYTEAFF. In DNA form, the CDR3 reads TGTGCCAGCTCACCACAGGCAGGGGTTGCTTCTTACACTGAAGCTTTCTTT.

This chain links TRBV4-3 with TRBJ1-1; 7 bases agree with TRBD1. In germline, CDR1 is LGHNA, CDR2 YSLEER. V was pared by 0 bases and J by 1 base, with 11 bases of the junction left unmatched. The CDR3 has 18 residues. CDR3 DNA sequence: TGCGCCAGCAGCCAAGAAGGGGGCAGGGGGTATTCGAACACTGAAGCTTTCTTT. This codes for CASSQEGGRGYSNTEAFF.

The chain employs TRBV7-9 and TRBJ1-3, with D perhaps TRBD1 (5 bases). Germline V gives CDR1 SEHNR, CDR2 FQNEAQ (reference sequence). The CDR3 contains 17 residues. The V end lost 5 bases, the J end lost 0 bases, and 17 bases lay between the germline ends. The CDR3 sequence is CASSQVGTDISGNTIYF. The DNA for the CDR3 is TGTGCCAGCAGCCAAGTCGGGACTGACATCTCTGGAAACACCATATATTTT. The complete variable domain, with remaining parts taken from reference TRBV7-9 and TRBJ1-3, reads DTGVSQNPRHKITKRGQNVTFRCDPISEHNRLYWYRQTLGQGPEFLTYFQNEAQLEKSRLLSDRFSAERPKGSFSTLEIQRTEQGDSAMYLCASSQVGTDISGNTIYFGEGSWLTVV.